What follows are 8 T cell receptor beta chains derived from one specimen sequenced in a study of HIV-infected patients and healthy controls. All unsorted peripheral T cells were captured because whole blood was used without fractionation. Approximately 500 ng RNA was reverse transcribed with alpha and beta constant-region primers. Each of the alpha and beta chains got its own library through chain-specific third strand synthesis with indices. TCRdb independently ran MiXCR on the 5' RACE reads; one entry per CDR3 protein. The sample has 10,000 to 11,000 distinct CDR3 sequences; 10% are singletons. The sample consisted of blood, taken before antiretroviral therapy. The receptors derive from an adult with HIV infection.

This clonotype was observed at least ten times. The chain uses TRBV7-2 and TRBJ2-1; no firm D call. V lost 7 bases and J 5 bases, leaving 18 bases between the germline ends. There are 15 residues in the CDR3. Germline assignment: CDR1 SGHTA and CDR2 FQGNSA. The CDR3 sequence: CASTDGSSRHNEQFF. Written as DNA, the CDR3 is TGTGCCAGCACGGACGGGTCCTCTAGGCACAATGAGCAGTTCTTC.

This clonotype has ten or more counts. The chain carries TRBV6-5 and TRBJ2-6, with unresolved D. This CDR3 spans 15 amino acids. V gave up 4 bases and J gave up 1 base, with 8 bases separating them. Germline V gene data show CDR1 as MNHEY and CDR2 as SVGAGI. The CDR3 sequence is CASSSEPSGANVLTF. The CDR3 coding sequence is TGTGCCAGCAGTTCGGAGCCTTCTGGGGCCAACGTCCTGACTTTC.

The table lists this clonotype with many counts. DNA for the CDR3: TGTGCCAGCAGCTTGGACCCAATGAGCCGTGAGCAGTTCTTC. Amino acids: CASSLDPMSREQFF. V gene TRBV5-6 combines with J gene TRBJ2-1; D unclear. CDR3 length: 14 residues. The germline V and J ends were trimmed by 0 bases and 9 bases, with 13 bases remaining between them. CDR1 and CDR2 (germline): SGHDT, YYEEEE. Variable domain in full (rest from reference TRBV5-6 and TRBJ2-1): DAGVTQSPTHLIKTRGQQVTLRCSPKSGHDTVSWYQQALGQGPQFIFQYYEEEERQRGNFPDRFSGHQFPNYSSELNVNALLLGDSALYLCASSLDPMSREQFFGPGTRLTVL.

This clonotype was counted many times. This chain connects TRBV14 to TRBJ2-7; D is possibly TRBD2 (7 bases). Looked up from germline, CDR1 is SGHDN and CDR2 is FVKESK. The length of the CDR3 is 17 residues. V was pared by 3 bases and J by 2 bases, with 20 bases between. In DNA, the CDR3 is TGTGCCAGCAGCCACAAGGGGGGCCGAGGGACTACCTACGAGCAGTACTTC. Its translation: CASSHKGGRGTTYEQYF.

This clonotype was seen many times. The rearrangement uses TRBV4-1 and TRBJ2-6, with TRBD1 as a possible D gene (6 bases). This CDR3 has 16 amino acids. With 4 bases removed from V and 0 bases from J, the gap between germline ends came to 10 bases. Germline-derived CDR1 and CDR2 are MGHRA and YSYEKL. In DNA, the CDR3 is TGCGCCAGCAGCCCGTACAGGGACTCTGGGGCCAACGTCCTGACTTTC. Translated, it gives CASSPYRDSGANVLTF.

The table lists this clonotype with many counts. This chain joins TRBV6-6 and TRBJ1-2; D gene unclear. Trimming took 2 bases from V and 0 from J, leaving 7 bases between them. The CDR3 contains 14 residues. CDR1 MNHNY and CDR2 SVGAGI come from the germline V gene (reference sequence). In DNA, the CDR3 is TGTGCCAGCAGTTACGTTGTCTCTAACTATGGCTACACCTTC. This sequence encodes CASSYVVSNYGYTF.

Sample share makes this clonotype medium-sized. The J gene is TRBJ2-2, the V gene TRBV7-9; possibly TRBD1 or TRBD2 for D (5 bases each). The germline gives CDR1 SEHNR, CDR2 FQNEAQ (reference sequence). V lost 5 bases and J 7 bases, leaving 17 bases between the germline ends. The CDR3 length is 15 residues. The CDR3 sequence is CASSPTGPSDGELFF. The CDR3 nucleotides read TGTGCCAGCAGCCCTACGGGGCCGTCGGACGGGGAGCTGTTTTTT.

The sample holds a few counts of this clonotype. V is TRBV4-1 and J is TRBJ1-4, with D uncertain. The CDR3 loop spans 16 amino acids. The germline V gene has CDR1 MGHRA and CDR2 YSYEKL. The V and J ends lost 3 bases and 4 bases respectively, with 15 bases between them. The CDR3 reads CASSQDARPGNEKLFF. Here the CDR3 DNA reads TGCGCCAGCAGCCAGGACGCAAGGCCGGGTAATGAAAAACTGTTTTTT.